These 12 T cell receptor beta chains came from one sample sequenced in a study of low-dose radiotherapy and immunotherapy resistance in tumors. Covering alpha and beta chains, TRAV- and TRBV-specific primers were used for the first-strand cDNA. TCRs underwent 20 PCR cycles of amplification with a constant-region primer and V-primer adapter. TCRdb re-analysed the reads in MiXCR, keeping a single row per CDR3 protein. This table has about 82,000 distinct CDR3 sequences, approximately 17% appearing once. This sample's time point: before trial treatment. The specimen comprised PBMCs, sampled before treatment. The receptors here all came from a male donor with prostate cancer.

Many counts were recorded for this clonotype. The chain has TRBV30 and TRBJ1-6, with D uncertain. Germline loops: CDR1 GTSNPN, CDR2 SVGIG (reference sequence). V was clipped by 3 bases and J by 0 bases, with 9 bases between them. The CDR3 spans 15 residues. CDR3 coding DNA: TGTGCCTGGAGGAACAGCTTCTCCTATAATTCACCCCTCCACTTT. Encoded protein: CAWRNSFSYNSPLHF.

At least ten counts were recorded for this clonotype. J is TRBJ1-5 and V is TRBV20-1; D call uncertain. The ends were cut back, 6 bases at V and 3 bases at J, with 15 bases in the middle. The CDR3 sequence is 14 residues long. From germline, CDR1 is DFQATT and CDR2 SNEGSKA (reference sequence). The CDR3 DNA is TGCAGTGCCGTCAACGGCAGACTCAATCAGCCCCAGCATTTT. Translation: CSAVNGRLNQPQHF.

Many counts were recorded for this clonotype. The chain couples TRBV7-2 to TRBJ1-2; unclear D gene. The germline V gene has CDR1 SGHTA and CDR2 FQGNSA. The CDR3 length is 12 residues. V lost 6 bases to trimming and J lost 13 bases, with 18 bases between them. CDR3 residues: CASRISGQSATF. CDR3 in DNA: TGTGCCAGCAGAATTTCGGGCCAGTCGGCCACCTTC.

Ten or more counts support this clonotype. This chain connects TRBV20-1 to TRBJ2-7, with D possibly called TRBD1 or TRBD2 (5 bases each). The CDR3 extends over 16 amino acids. CDR1 and CDR2 from the germline V gene are DFQATT and SNEGSKA (reference sequence). V was pared by 6 bases and J by 2 bases, with 23 bases between. CDR3 bases: TGCAGTGCCACCTGGACCCGGGGCCTTCCCCCCTACGAGCAGTACTTC. Protein product: CSATWTRGLPPYEQYF.

This clonotype has just a few counts. This chain uses TRBV30 with TRBJ2-7, with 7 bases aligning to TRBD2. Trimming at V came to 8 bases and at J to 2 bases, leaving 6 bases not matched to a gene. CDR1 and CDR2 (germline): GTSNPN, SVGIG (reference sequence). This CDR3 spans 12 amino acids. CDR3 sequence reads: CAGGGNTYEQYF. The DNA for the CDR3 is TGTGCCGGGGGGGGGAATACCTACGAGCAGTACTTC.

The chain couples TRBV5-4 to TRBJ2-1, with 8 bases aligning to TRBD1. Germline loops: CDR1 SGHNT, CDR2 YYREEE (reference sequence). Trimming at V came to 1 base and at J to 6 bases, leaving 6 bases not matched to a gene. CDR3 size: 15 residues. Written as DNA, the CDR3 is TGTGCCAGCAGCTTGCCGCAGGGGGCTAGCAATGAGCAGTTCTTC. Its protein product is CASSLPQGASNEQFF.

The chain recombines TRBV30 with TRBJ1-3, with 10 positions matching TRBD1. The CDR3 spans 17 residues. Trimming took 0 bases from V and 3 from J; bases not matched to a gene: 8. Germline V gene lookup returns CDR1 GTSNPN and CDR2 SVGIG (reference sequence). The CDR3 DNA is TGTGCCTGGAGTGTACGACAGGGGGCCGTAGGTGGAAACACCATATATTTT. The encoded protein is CAWSVRQGAVGGNTIYF.

This clonotype has at least ten counts. The chain links TRBV13 to TRBJ1-1, with 7 bases lining up with TRBD1. Germline lookup yields CDR1 PRHDT and CDR2 FYEKMQ (reference sequence). The V gene end was trimmed by 7 bases and the J gene end by 1 base; junction bases not matched to a gene: 9. The CDR3 is 15 residues long. The CDR3 region has the DNA TGTGCCAGCATGACAAATGACAGGGCGAACACTGAAGCTTTCTTT. This encodes CASMTNDRANTEAFF.

At least ten counts were recorded for this clonotype. The V call is TRBV29-1, the J call TRBJ2-1, with 12 nucleotides matching TRBD2. V shed 1 base and J 3 bases; nucleotides not matched to a gene: 10. This CDR3 spans 18 amino acids. Germline CDR1 and CDR2: SQVTM and ANQGSEA. CDR3 protein: CSVEGSSGGAILYNEQFF. The CDR3 coding sequence is TGCAGCGTTGAAGGTTCTAGCGGGGGGGCGATTCTCTACAATGAGCAGTTCTTC.

This clonotype was observed at least ten times. The chain employs TRBV4-1 and TRBJ2-1; tentative D call: TRBD1 (6 bases). The germline gives CDR1 MGHRA, CDR2 YSYEKL. The CDR3 loop spans 17 amino acids. V dropped 0 bases and J dropped 3 bases, with 15 bases sitting between them. As DNA, the CDR3 is TGCGCCAGCAGCCAAGAGGTGGACAGTTTGGGCTACAATGAGCAGTTCTTC. Translation: CASSQEVDSLGYNEQFF.

The table lists this clonotype with many counts. The rearrangement links TRBV5-4 to TRBJ1-5; TRBD1 matches at 8 bases. Germline V gives CDR1 SGHNT, CDR2 YYREEE (reference sequence). There are 15 residues in the CDR3. V was clipped by 3 bases and J by 2 bases; unmatched bases: 4. CDR3 in DNA: TGTGCCAGCAGCTGGGACAGGATAGGCAATCAGCCCCAGCATTTT. Translating gives CASSWDRIGNQPQHF. The full variable domain, completed using reference TRBV5-4 and TRBJ1-5, is ETGVTQSPTHLIKTRGQQVTLRCSSQSGHNTVSWYQQALGQGPQFIFQYYREEENGRGNFPPRFSGLQFPNYSSELNVNALELDDSALYLCASSWDRIGNQPQHFGDGTRLSIL.

At least ten counts were recorded for this clonotype. The chain is built from TRBV5-8 and TRBJ2-5, with D perhaps TRBD2 (5 bases). There are 13 residues in the CDR3. CDR1 and CDR2 from the germline V gene are SGHTS and YDEGEE. The germline V and J ends were trimmed by 4 bases and 2 bases, with 9 bases remaining between them. CDR3 DNA: TGTGCCAGCAGCAGGACTGGACAAGAGACCCAGTACTTC. This codes for CASSRTGQETQYF.